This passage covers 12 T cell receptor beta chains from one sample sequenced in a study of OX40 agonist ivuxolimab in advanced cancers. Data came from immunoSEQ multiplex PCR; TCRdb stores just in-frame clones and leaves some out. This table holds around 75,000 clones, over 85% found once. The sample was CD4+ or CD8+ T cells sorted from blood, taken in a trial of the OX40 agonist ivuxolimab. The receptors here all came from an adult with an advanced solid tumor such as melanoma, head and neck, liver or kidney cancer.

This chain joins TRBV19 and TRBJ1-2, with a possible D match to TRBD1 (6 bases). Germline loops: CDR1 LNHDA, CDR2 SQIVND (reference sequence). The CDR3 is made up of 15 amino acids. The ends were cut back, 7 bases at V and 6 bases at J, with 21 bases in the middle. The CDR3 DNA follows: TGTGCCAGTACCCTCTCCCCCCCAGGGGTGGATGGCTACACCTTC. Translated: CASTLSPPGVDGYTF.

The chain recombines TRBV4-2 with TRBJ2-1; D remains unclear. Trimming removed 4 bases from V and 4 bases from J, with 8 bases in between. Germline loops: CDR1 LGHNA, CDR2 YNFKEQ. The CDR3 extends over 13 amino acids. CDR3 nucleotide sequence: TGTGCCAGCAGCCCGGGCCCTTACAATGAGCAGTTCTTC. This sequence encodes CASSPGPYNEQFF.

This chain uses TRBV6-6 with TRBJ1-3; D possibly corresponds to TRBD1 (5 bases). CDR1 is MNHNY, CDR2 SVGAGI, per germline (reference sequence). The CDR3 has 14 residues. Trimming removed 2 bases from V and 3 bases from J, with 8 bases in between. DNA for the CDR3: TGTGCCAGCAGTTACGGGGGAGTTGGAAACACCATATATTTT. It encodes CASSYGGVGNTIYF.

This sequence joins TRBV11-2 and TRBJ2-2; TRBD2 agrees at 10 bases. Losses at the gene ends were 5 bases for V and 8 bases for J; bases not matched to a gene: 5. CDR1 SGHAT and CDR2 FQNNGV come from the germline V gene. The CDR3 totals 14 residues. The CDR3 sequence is CASSGLAGVGELFF. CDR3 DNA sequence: TGTGCCAGCAGCGGCCTAGCGGGAGTGGGGGAGCTGTTTTTT.

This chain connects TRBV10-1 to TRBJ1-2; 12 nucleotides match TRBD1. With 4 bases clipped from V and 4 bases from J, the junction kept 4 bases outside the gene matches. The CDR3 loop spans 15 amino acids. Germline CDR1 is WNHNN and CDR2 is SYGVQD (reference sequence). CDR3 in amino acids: CASSAKGQGAYGYTF. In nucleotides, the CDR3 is TGCGCCAGCAGTGCCAAGGGACAGGGGGCCTATGGCTACACCTTC.

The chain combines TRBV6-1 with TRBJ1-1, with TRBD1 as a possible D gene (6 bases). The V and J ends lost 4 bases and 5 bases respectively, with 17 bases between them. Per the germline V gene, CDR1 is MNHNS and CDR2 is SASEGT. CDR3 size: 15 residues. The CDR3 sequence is CASSVMGDISTEAFF. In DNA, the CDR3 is TGTGCCAGCAGTGTTATGGGGGACATCAGTACTGAAGCTTTCTTT.

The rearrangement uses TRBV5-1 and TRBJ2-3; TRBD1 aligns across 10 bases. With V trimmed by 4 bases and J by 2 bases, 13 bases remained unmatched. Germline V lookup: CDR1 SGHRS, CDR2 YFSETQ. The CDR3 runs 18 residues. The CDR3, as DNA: TGCGCCAGCAGCCCGGGACAGGGGAGGAGGCTACTCACAGATACGCAGTATTTT. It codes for CASSPGQGRRLLTDTQYF.

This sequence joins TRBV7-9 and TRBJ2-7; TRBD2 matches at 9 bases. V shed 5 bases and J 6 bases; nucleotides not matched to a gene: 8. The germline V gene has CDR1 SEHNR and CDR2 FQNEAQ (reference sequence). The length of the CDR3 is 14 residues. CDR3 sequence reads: CASSLGGTSSEQYF. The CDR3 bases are TGTGCCAGCAGCCTCGGGGGGACTAGCTCCGAGCAGTACTTC.

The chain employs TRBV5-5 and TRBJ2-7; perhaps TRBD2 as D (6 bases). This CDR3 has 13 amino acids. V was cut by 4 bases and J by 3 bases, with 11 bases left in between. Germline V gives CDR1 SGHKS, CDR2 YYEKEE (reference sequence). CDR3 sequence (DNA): TGTGCCAGCAGCGGAGGGACCGGCTACGAGCAGTACTTC. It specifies CASSGGTGYEQYF.

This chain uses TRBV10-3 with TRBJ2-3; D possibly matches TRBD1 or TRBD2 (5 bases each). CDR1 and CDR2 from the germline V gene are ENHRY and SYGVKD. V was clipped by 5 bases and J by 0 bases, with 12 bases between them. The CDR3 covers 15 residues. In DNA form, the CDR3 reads TGTGCCATCAGTCTCGGGACGGTGAGCACAGATACGCAGTATTTT. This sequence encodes CAISLGTVSTDTQYF.

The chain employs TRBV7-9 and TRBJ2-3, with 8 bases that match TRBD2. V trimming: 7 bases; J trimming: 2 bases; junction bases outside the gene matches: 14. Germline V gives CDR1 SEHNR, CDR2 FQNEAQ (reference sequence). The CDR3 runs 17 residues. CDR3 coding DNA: TGTGCCAGCACCTACGCTAGGGGCGGGGGGTTCACAGATACGCAGTATTTT. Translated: CASTYARGGGFTDTQYF.

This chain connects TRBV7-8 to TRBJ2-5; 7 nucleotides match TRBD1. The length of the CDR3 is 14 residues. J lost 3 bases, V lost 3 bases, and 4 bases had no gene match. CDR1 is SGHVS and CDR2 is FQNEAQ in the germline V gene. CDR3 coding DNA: TGTGCCAGCAGCTTTGGGACAGATAAAGAGACCCAGTACTTC. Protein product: CASSFGTDKETQYF.